Shown below are 9 T cell receptor beta chains from a single sample sequenced in a study of cytomegalovirus exposure and HLA in healthy donors. Libraries were prepared by immunoSEQ multiplex PCR; TCRdb keeps only in-frame clonotypes and omits some of them. This table holds about 150,000 clones, 82% found once. Sequenced input: PBMCs. Receptor source: a man younger than 45 in good health and CMV-seropositive.

The chain joins TRBV5-4 to TRBJ2-3, with a weak D call TRBD2 (6 bases). Germline V gene lookup returns CDR1 SGHNT and CDR2 YYREEE (reference sequence). V was pared by 4 bases and J by 0 bases, with 12 bases between. The CDR3 is 15 residues long. CDR3 DNA: TGTGCCAGCAGCGAGGACTATTCCAGCACAGATACGCAGTATTTT. It translates to CASSEDYSSTDTQYF.

The chain carries TRBV9 and TRBJ1-2; 7 bases match TRBD1. The trim removed 2 bases at V and 2 bases at J, leaving 3 bases unmatched. The CDR3 spans 14 residues. Germline V CDR1 and CDR2: SGDLS, YYNGEE. This CDR3 is CASSVGTENYGYTF. The CDR3 region has the DNA TGTGCCAGCAGCGTCGGGACAGAGAACTATGGCTACACCTTC.

Concerning this clone: Other DNA sequences from this sample encode an identical CDR3 as well. V is TRBV29-1 and J is TRBJ2-3, with TRBD1 identical over 9 bases. The CDR3 consists of 13 residues. The V and J ends lost 7 bases and 3 bases, in that order; junction bases with no gene match: 5. Germline V CDR1 and CDR2: SQVTM, ANQGSEA. The CDR3, as DNA: TGCAGCGCGGACAGGGGAGGGACAGATACGCAGTATTTT. Translation gives CSADRGGTDTQYF.

CDR3 in DNA: TGTGCCAGCAGAGGGGCTAGGAGCTCCTACGAGCAGTACTTC. It specifies CASRGARSSYEQYF. The gene calls are TRBV2 and TRBJ2-7, with D maybe TRBD1 (5 bases). The CDR3 is 14 residues long. In germline, CDR1 is SNHLY, CDR2 FYNNEI. The germline V and J ends were trimmed by 6 bases and 0 bases, with 12 bases remaining between them.

This clone has a handful of counts. The rearrangement uses TRBV20-1 and TRBJ1-2; D is uncertain. V was shortened by 6 bases and J by 1 base, with 6 bases between the two germline ends. Germline V gene sequence: CDR1 DFQATT, CDR2 SNEGSKA (reference sequence). The CDR3 has 11 residues. CDR3 protein: CSAPHNYGYTF. As DNA, the CDR3 is TGCAGTGCCCCCCATAACTATGGCTACACCTTC.

The V gene is TRBV10-3, the J gene TRBJ2-1, with 13 bases aligning to TRBD2. The CDR3 contains 14 residues. In germline, CDR1 is ENHRY, CDR2 SYGVKD. V dropped 6 bases and J dropped 9; count of bases not matched to a gene: 5. CDR3: CAIRTGTSGTEQFF. Here the CDR3 DNA reads TGTGCCATCAGAACCGGGACTAGCGGGACTGAGCAGTTCTTC.

This clone was counted a few times. The V gene is TRBV6-5, the J gene TRBJ2-2; D gene unclear. CDR1 is MNHEY, CDR2 SVGAGI, per germline. V was cut by 0 bases and J by 1 base, with 3 bases left in between. The CDR3 sequence is 14 residues long. CDR3 amino acids: CASSYSRNTGELFF. DNA for the CDR3: TGTGCCAGCAGTTACTCGAGGAACACCGGGGAGCTGTTTTTT.

The chain carries TRBV5-1 and TRBJ1-5; 9 positions agree with TRBD1. CDR1 SGHRS and CDR2 YFSETQ come from the germline V gene. This CDR3 is built from 16 residues. Trimming cost V 0 bases and J 6 bases; bases outside gene matches: 7. The CDR3 coding sequence is TGCGCCAGCAGCTTGGGGGGGACAGGGACAGGTCAGCCCCAGCATTTT. This sequence encodes CASSLGGTGTGQPQHF.

This rearrangement joins TRBV18 to TRBJ2-7, with D possibly being TRBD1 (6 bases). The V end lost 0 bases, the J end lost 1 base, and 10 bases lay between the germline ends. The CDR3 spans 15 residues. Germline values: CDR1 KGHSH, CDR2 LQKENI. CDR3 nucleotides: TGTGCCAGCTCACCACCGGGGGCCCTATCCTACGAGCAGTACTTC. Residues: CASSPPGALSYEQYF.